This entry lists 7 T cell receptor beta chains sequenced from one sample in a study of cytomegalovirus exposure and HLA in healthy donors. A multiplex PCR was run with 60 Vbeta primers and 13 Jbeta primers. TCRdb's copy holds only in-frame clones and misses some; the assay was immunoSEQ multiplex PCR. Among around 94,000 clones, 63% were seen once, and the ten largest hold approximately 4.3%. The sequencing sample was made of PBMCs. These receptor sequences come from a human donor in good health.

This clone was seen once. This chain uses TRBV5-5 with TRBJ1-4; 10 bases match TRBD1. Germline V lookup: CDR1 SGHKS, CDR2 YYEKEE (reference sequence). After removal of 0 bases from V and 8 bases from J, the junction contained 4 bases not matched to a gene. CDR3 length equals 15 residues. The CDR3 DNA is TGTGCCAGCAGCTTGGTGGGGACAGGGGTCGAAAAACTGTTTTTT. It specifies CASSLVGTGVEKLFF.

The gene calls are TRBV6-5 and TRBJ2-7; 7 bases are shared with TRBD1. The ends lost 6 bases at V and 2 bases at J; junction bases unmatched: 10. Germline CDR1 is MNHEY and CDR2 is SVGAGI. This CDR3 region has 15 residues. CDR3 amino acids: CASRPYRGGTYEQYF. The CDR3 DNA reads TGTGCCAGCAGGCCTTACAGGGGCGGCACCTACGAGCAGTACTTC.

This chain links TRBV10-2 with TRBJ1-5; D is unclear. Germline-derived CDR1 and CDR2 are WSHSY and SAAADI. The CDR3 extends over 13 amino acids. Trimming left V 2 bases short and J 2 bases short, with 4 bases between. The CDR3, as DNA: TGCGCCAGCAGTGAGGCAGGCAATCAGCCCCAGCATTTT. This encodes CASSEAGNQPQHF.

The chain carries TRBV11-2 and TRBJ2-1, with 10 bases that match TRBD2. J was trimmed by 4 bases and V by 3 bases; bases with no gene match: 6. The germline gives CDR1 SGHAT, CDR2 FQNNGV. The CDR3 totals 16 residues. CDR3 in amino acids: CASSLGRTSGYNEQFF. The CDR3 nucleotides are TGTGCCAGCAGCTTGGGTAGGACTAGCGGTTACAATGAGCAGTTCTTC.

This chain uses TRBV2 with TRBJ2-7; 11 nucleotides line up with TRBD1. V lost 8 bases and J lost 6; bases outside the gene matches: 12. The CDR3 is made up of 15 amino acids. Germline V gene data show CDR1 as SNHLY and CDR2 as FYNNEI. The CDR3 region is CASATGTGGFSEQYF. The CDR3 DNA reads TGTGCCAGCGCAACCGGGACAGGGGGTTTCAGCGAGCAGTACTTC. Based on the CDR3 plus reference TRBV2 and TRBJ2-7, the full variable domain is EPEVTQTPSHQVTQMGQEVILRCVPISNHLYFYWYRQILGQKVEFLVSFYNNEISEKSEIFDDQFSVERPDGSNFTLKIRSTKLEDSAMYFCASATGTGGFSEQYFGPGTRLTVT.

This chain connects TRBV4-2 to TRBJ1-4; D is perhaps TRBD1 (6 bases). CDR1 is LGHNA, CDR2 YNFKEQ, per germline. The CDR3 totals 16 residues. V was clipped by 1 base and J by 4 bases, with 13 bases between them. The CDR3 DNA sequence: TGTGCCAGCAGCCAAGCACAGGGTCGAGATAATGAAAAACTGTTTTTT. It translates to CASSQAQGRDNEKLFF.

The chain combines TRBV28 with TRBJ2-6, with D possibly being TRBD2 (6 bases). In germline, CDR1 is MDHEN, CDR2 SYDVKM. The CDR3 is 15 amino acids. Trimming took 5 bases from V and 2 from J, leaving 10 bases between them. The CDR3 is CASSLGGAGANVLTF. The CDR3 nucleotides are TGTGCCAGCAGTCTGGGGGGAGCTGGGGCCAACGTCCTGACTTTC.